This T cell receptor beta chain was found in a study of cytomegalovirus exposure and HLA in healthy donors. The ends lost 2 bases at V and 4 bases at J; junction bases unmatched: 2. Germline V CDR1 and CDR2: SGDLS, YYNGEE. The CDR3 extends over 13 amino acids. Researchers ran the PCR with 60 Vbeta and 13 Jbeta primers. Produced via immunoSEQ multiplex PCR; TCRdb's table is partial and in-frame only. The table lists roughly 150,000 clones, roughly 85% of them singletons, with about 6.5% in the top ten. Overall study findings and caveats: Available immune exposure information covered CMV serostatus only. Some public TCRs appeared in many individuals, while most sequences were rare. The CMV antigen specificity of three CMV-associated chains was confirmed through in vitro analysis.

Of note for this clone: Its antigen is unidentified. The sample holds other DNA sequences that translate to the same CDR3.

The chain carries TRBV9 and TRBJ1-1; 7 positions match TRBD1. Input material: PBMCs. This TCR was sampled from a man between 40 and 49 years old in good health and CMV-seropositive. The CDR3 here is CASSVNRGTEAFF. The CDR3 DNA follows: TGTGCCAGCAGCGTCAACAGGGGCACTGAAGCTTTCTTT. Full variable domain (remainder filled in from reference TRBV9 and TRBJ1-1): DSGVTQTPKHLITATGQRVTLRCSPRSGDLSVYWYQQSLDQGLQFLIQYYNGEERAKGNILERFSAQQFPDLHSELNLSSLELGDSALYFCASSVNRGTEAFFGQGTRLTVV.